The 20 T cell receptor beta chains listed next were all sequenced from one sample in a study of post-analysis software for immune sequencing data. Findings and caveats of the study: Five TRBV segments were significantly more frequent in patients than in controls. TRBV5-6, TRBV5-1 and TRBV20-1 were among these segments.

Unique molecular identifiers featured in each of the TCR beta cDNA libraries. TCRdb used MiXCR to reprocess the PCR reads, holding one entry per CDR3 protein. The data hold 650,000 to 850,000 distinct CDR3 sequences, with 53% observed a single time. These receptors have no identified antigens. The sequenced sample consisted of blood. The origin of the receptors is a girl between 10 and 17 years old with multiple sclerosis.

The V call is TRBV14, the J call TRBJ2-3, with 10 bases aligning to TRBD2. After removal of 1 base from V and 4 bases from J, the junction contained 5 bases not matched to a gene. CDR3 length: 16 amino acids. CDR1 is SGHDN, CDR2 FVKESK, per germline. The CDR3 DNA is TGTGCCAGCAGCCAAGGAGCTAGCGGGGGAGCAGATACGCAGTATTTT. This sequence encodes CASSQGASGGADTQYF.

The V call is TRBV29-1, the J call TRBJ2-1; a possible D gene is TRBD1 (5 bases). V gave up 1 base and J gave up 1 base, with 8 bases separating them. CDR1 and CDR2 from the germline V gene are SQVTM and ANQGSEA. This CDR3 is built from 14 residues. CDR3 DNA: TGCAGCGTTGAAGGGACACCGTCCTACAATGAGCAGTTCTTC. This sequence encodes CSVEGTPSYNEQFF.

This chain connects TRBV12-3 or TRBV12-4 to TRBJ2-7; 12 bases are shared with TRBD2. V shed 7 bases, J shed 0 bases, and the junction held 1 base outside the gene matches. CDR3 length: 14 amino acids. The CDR3 here is CASILAGGSYEQYF. CDR3 nucleotides: TGTGCCAGCATACTAGCGGGAGGCTCCTACGAGCAGTACTTC.

In nucleotides, the CDR3 is TGCAGCGTTTGCCGGGACACAAATTGTTTGGACTATGGCTACACCTTC. Its protein is CSVCRDTNCLDYGYTF. The V and J genes are TRBV29-1 and TRBJ1-2; D is possibly TRBD1 (6 bases). Germline values: CDR1 SQVTM, CDR2 ANQGSEA. This CDR3 comprises 16 residues. Trimming pared 5 bases from V and 3 bases from J, leaving 22 bases between.

The chain couples TRBV20-1 to TRBJ2-1, with D unclear. The CDR3 is made up of 12 amino acids. Germline V gene data show CDR1 as DFQATT and CDR2 as SNEGSKA (reference sequence). V was cut by 3 bases and J by 5 bases, with 8 bases left in between. The CDR3: CSARAMDNEQFF. CDR3 coding DNA: TGCAGTGCTAGGGCAATGGACAATGAGCAGTTCTTC.

The chain employs TRBV20-1 and TRBJ2-5, with a tentative D call TRBD2 (6 bases). Germline values: CDR1 DFQATT, CDR2 SNEGSKA (reference sequence). With 3 bases removed from V and 4 bases from J, the gap between germline ends came to 12 bases. The length of the CDR3 is 13 residues. The CDR3, as DNA: TGCAGTGCTAGCCGCGGGGTAAGAGAGACCCAGTACTTC. Residues: CSASRGVRETQYF.

The count of this clonotype is one. This chain connects TRBV2 to TRBJ1-5; unclear D gene. Germline V gene data show CDR1 as SNHLY and CDR2 as FYNNEI. V lost 6 bases and J lost 2, with 8 bases in between. This CDR3 spans 13 amino acids. DNA for the CDR3: TGTGCCAGCAGCGGAAAGGGCAATCAGCCCCAGCATTTT. Encoded protein: CASSGKGNQPQHF.

The V gene is TRBV9, the J gene TRBJ2-7; D is uncertain. CDR3 length: 11 amino acids. Germline V gene lookup returns CDR1 SGDLS and CDR2 YYNGEE. Deletions cut 3 bases from V and 9 bases from J, with 10 bases between. The CDR3 DNA reads TGTGCCAGCAGCGGTGAGACGGGGCAGTACTTC. This encodes CASSGETGQYF.

The rearrangement joins TRBV6-1 to TRBJ2-4; unclear D gene. The germline CDR1 and CDR2 sequences are MNHNS and SASEGT. The V end was cut by 2 bases, the J end by 5 bases, with 10 bases between. The CDR3 has 14 amino acids. The chain's CDR3 is CASSEIWIENIQYF. The CDR3 DNA reads TGTGCCAGCAGTGAAATATGGATTGAAAACATTCAGTACTTC.

The chain carries TRBV29-1 and TRBJ1-2; D uncertain. The CDR3 is made up of 12 amino acids. Germline V gene sequence: CDR1 SQVTM, CDR2 ANQGSEA. The germline V and J ends were trimmed by 0 bases and 5 bases, with 7 bases remaining between them. The CDR3 region has the DNA TGCAGCGTTGAAGACACAGTGTATGGCTACACCTTC. Its translation: CSVEDTVYGYTF.

J is TRBJ2-3 and V is TRBV11-2; TRBD2 agrees at 7 bases. The CDR3 is 17 residues long. Germline V lookup: CDR1 SGHAT, CDR2 FQNNGV. The V gene end was trimmed by 4 bases and the J gene end by 4 bases; junction bases not matched to a gene: 14. The CDR3, as DNA: TGTGCCAGCAGCTCCCCAGGTGGCGGGAGCCGGGCAGATACGCAGTATTTT. This sequence encodes CASSSPGGGSRADTQYF.

This clonotype showed up just a few times. V usage is TRBV29-1 and J usage is TRBJ2-7; unclear D gene. Per germline, CDR1 SQVTM and CDR2 ANQGSEA. The CDR3 has 13 amino acids. The V and J ends lost 5 bases and 0 bases respectively, with 11 bases between them. CDR3 nucleotide sequence: TGCAGCGTTTTTGCTCAGAGCTCCTACGAGCAGTACTTC. Its protein is CSVFAQSSYEQYF.

The chain couples TRBV20-1 to TRBJ2-1; TRBD2 aligns across 12 bases. Germline trimming cut 4 bases from V and 8 bases from J; bases unmatched to any gene: 6. The germline gives CDR1 DFQATT, CDR2 SNEGSKA (reference sequence). The CDR3 is 14 amino acids. CDR3 region: CSAKTSGRADEQFF. The CDR3 DNA is TGCAGTGCTAAGACTAGCGGGAGAGCGGATGAGCAGTTCTTC.

In this sample, this clonotype turned up a few times. The chain couples TRBV20-1 to TRBJ2-3; 8 bases are shared with TRBD2. The germline V gene encodes CDR1 DFQATT and CDR2 SNEGSKA (reference sequence). Losses at the gene ends were 3 bases for V and 1 base for J; bases not matched to a gene: 0. CDR3 length: 13 residues. CDR3 DNA sequence: TGCAGTGCTAGCGGGAGGGGCACAGATACGCAGTATTTT. Translating gives CSASGRGTDTQYF.

This clonotype was detected only a few times. This sequence joins TRBV5-1 and TRBJ2-4; either TRBD1 or TRBD2 may fit D (6 bases each). The germline CDR1 and CDR2 sequences are SGHRS and YFSETQ. This CDR3 has 16 residues. Trimming took off 2 bases at V and 0 bases at J, with 12 bases between the two ends. DNA for the CDR3: TGCGCCAGCAGCTTCCAGGGGCGGGAAGCCAAAAACATTCAGTACTTC. It yields the protein CASSFQGREAKNIQYF.

This clonotype was seen just once. The chain joins TRBV6-1 to TRBJ2-2, with D perhaps TRBD1 or TRBD2 (5 bases each). Trimming took off 8 bases at V and 5 bases at J, with 12 bases between the two ends. CDR3 length: 13 amino acids. The V gene's germline CDR1 is MNHNS and CDR2 SASEGT. CDR3 DNA: TGTGCCAGCGGGGGACCTGATACCGGGGAGCTGTTTTTT. Residues: CASGGPDTGELFF.

This clonotype was detected a few times. This chain links TRBV29-1 with TRBJ1-2; D is possibly TRBD1 (5 bases). Trimming took 3 bases from V and 8 from J, leaving 13 bases between them. There are 12 residues in the CDR3. CDR1 SQVTM and CDR2 ANQGSEA come from the germline V gene. The CDR3 DNA follows: TGCAGCGTTGATTCACAGGTGACCGGCTACACCTTC. Encoded protein: CSVDSQVTGYTF.

A few counts support this clonotype. V usage is TRBV29-1 and J usage is TRBJ1-3, with 9 bases lining up with TRBD1. This CDR3 is 14 amino acids long. Losses at the gene ends were 6 bases for V and 4 bases for J; bases not matched to a gene: 7. Germline V CDR1 and CDR2: SQVTM, ANQGSEA. For the CDR3, the DNA is TGCAGCGTCTGGGACAGGGCGGGAGGAAACACCATATATTTT. Its translation is CSVWDRAGGNTIYF.

This clonotype was found a few times. V is TRBV20-1 and J is TRBJ1-6; 9 bases map to TRBD1. Germline V lookup: CDR1 DFQATT, CDR2 SNEGSKA (reference sequence). The CDR3 covers 16 residues. Unmatched junction bases numbered 7, after V lost 0 bases and J lost 7 bases. The CDR3 loop is CSARDPLGQGNSPLHF. The CDR3 DNA follows: TGCAGTGCTAGAGATCCATTGGGACAGGGCAATTCACCCCTCCACTTT.

The chain combines TRBV7-2 with TRBJ1-1; D ambiguous. This CDR3 spans 15 amino acids. From germline, CDR1 is SGHTA and CDR2 FQGNSA. Trimming pared 3 bases from V and 0 bases from J, leaving 11 bases between. The CDR3 coding sequence is TGTGCCAGCAGCTTGGAGCTTCTGATGAACACTGAAGCTTTCTTT. Its protein is CASSLELLMNTEAFF.